This T cell receptor beta chain was sequenced during a study of beta chain features in type 1 diabetes. Study context: No age, gender or cell yield differences were seen between patients and healthy donors. General study results and limits: VDJ junctions from type 1 diabetes patients carried fewer insertions and larger deletions.

The CDR3 is 15 residues long. Germline V gene sequence: CDR1 SGHDT, CDR2 YYEEEE. V dropped 4 bases and J dropped 0 bases, with 13 bases sitting between them. As every portion of the isolated RNA was reverse transcribed, the sequencing read expressed TCRB transcripts. Using immunoSEQ multiplex PCR, the repertoire was profiled, and TCRdb retains in-frame clones only, with some absent. This sample yields nearly 250,000 clones, of which 13% to 15% are seen a single time; more than 0.02% belongs to the top ten. To note about this clone: Antigen specificity is unknown.

The genes are TRBV5-6 and TRBJ1-1, with D maybe TRBD1 (5 bases). The clonotype originates from a woman aged 40 to 50 in good health. Sequencing used naive CD4+ T cells from blood. CDR3 in DNA: TGTGCCAGCAGCCGGCCCAGGGTCATGAACACTGAAGCTTTCTTT. This translates into CASSRPRVMNTEAFF.